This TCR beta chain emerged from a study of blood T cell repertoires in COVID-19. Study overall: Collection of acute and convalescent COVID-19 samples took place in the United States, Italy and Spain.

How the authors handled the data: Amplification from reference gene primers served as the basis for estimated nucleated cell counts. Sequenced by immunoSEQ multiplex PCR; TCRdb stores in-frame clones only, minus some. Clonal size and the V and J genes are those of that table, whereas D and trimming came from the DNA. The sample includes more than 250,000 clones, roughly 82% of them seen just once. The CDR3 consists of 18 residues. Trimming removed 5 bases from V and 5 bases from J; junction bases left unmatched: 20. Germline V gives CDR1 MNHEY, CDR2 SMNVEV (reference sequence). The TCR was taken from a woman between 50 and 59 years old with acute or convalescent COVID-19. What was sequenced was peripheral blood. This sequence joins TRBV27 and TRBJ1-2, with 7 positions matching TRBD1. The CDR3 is CASSVSTGAVTRGYGYTF. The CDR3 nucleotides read TGTGCCAGCAGTGTTTCTACAGGGGCGGTAACACGTGGGTATGGCTACACCTTC.